A selection of T cell receptor beta chains follows, all from one sample in a study of beta chain features in type 1 diabetes. Profiled with immunoSEQ multiplex PCR; TCRdb holds only in-frame clones, not every one. The sample includes hundreds of thousands of clones, around 12% of them seen just once. Input material: naive CD4+ T cells from blood. These receptors all stem from a man between 18 and 29 years old in good health. Both conserved end residues are part of each CDR3. The D gene is left open where the match is weak. Rows give clone size only sometimes, using once, few, many, or a class for an expanded clone.

d_gene: -; abundance: few; v_gene: TRBV6-5; len: 13; j_gene: TRBJ2-5; CDR3nt: TGTGCCAGCAGACCCCCAGGCCAAGAGACCCAGTACTTC; CDR3aa: CASRPPGQETQYF
d_gene: -; abundance: -; v_gene: TRBV5-4; len: 13; j_gene: TRBJ2-4; CDR3nt: TGTGCCAGCAGCGGGAGTTCCAAAAACATTCAGTACTTC; CDR3aa: CASSGSSKNIQYF
d_gene: TRBD1; abundance: -; v_gene: TRBV10-3; len: 14; j_gene: TRBJ2-7; CDR3nt: TGTGCCACCATTCAGGCAGGGGGCGCGGGGGAGCAGTACTTC; CDR3aa: CATIQAGGAGEQYF
d_gene: TRBD1; abundance: few; v_gene: TRBV7-9; len: 16; j_gene: TRBJ1-2; CDR3nt: TGTGCCAGCAGCCCCAACTCCGGACAGGGCGGCTATGGCTACACCTTC; CDR3aa: CASSPNSGQGGYGYTF
d_gene: TRBD1; abundance: few; v_gene: TRBV7-3; len: 15; j_gene: TRBJ2-7; CDR3nt: TGTGCCAGCAGCAACAGGGGTGCTAGCTCCTACGAGCAGTACTTC; CDR3aa: CASSNRGASSYEQYF
d_gene: -; abundance: -; v_gene: TRBV2; len: 15; j_gene: TRBJ2-4; CDR3nt: TGTGCCAGCAGGACAGACCCCATAGCCAAAAACATTCAGTACTTC; CDR3aa: CASRTDPIAKNIQYF
d_gene: TRBD2; abundance: few; v_gene: TRBV4-2; len: 18; j_gene: TRBJ2-3; CDR3nt: TGTGCCAGCAGCCAAGATAGTGTAGCGGGGGCCCACGCAGATACGCAGTATTTT; CDR3aa: CASSQDSVAGAHADTQYF
d_gene: -; abundance: -; v_gene: TRBV6-5; len: 15; j_gene: TRBJ2-7; CDR3nt: TGTGCCAGCAGTTACTCCGTGGCTAGTCCCTACGAGCAGTACTTC; CDR3aa: CASSYSVASPYEQYF
d_gene: TRBD1; abundance: few; v_gene: TRBV7-2; len: 13; j_gene: TRBJ1-2; CDR3nt: TGTGCCAGCAGCTCCCGGACAGGGAAAGACTACACCTTC; CDR3aa: CASSSRTGKDYTF
d_gene: TRBD2; abundance: few; v_gene: TRBV14; len: 13; j_gene: TRBJ2-3; CDR3nt: TGTGCCAGCAGCAGCCGACTAGCGGGGGGGCAGTATTTT; CDR3aa: CASSSRLAGGQYF
d_gene: -; abundance: few; v_gene: TRBV18; len: 15; j_gene: TRBJ2-3; CDR3nt: TGTGCCAGCTCACCACAGAGAGGGCCAGCGGATACGCAGTATTTT; CDR3aa: CASSPQRGPADTQYF
d_gene: -; abundance: few; v_gene: TRBV4-2; len: 16; j_gene: TRBJ1-1; CDR3nt: TGTGCCAGCAGCCAAGAAGAGACAGTAGTTACCACTGAAGCTTTCTTT; CDR3aa: CASSQEETVVTTEAFF
d_gene: -; abundance: -; v_gene: TRBV7-2; len: 15; j_gene: TRBJ1-3; CDR3nt: TGTGCCAGCAGCTTCAGGGCGAGCTCTGGAAACACCATATATTTT; CDR3aa: CASSFRASSGNTIYF
d_gene: -; abundance: -; v_gene: TRBV11-2; len: 14; j_gene: TRBJ1-1; CDR3nt: TGTGCCAGCAGCTCACGTCAGGGAAACACTGAAGCTTTCTTT; CDR3aa: CASSSRQGNTEAFF
d_gene: TRBD1; abundance: -; v_gene: TRBV7-8; len: 14; j_gene: TRBJ1-5; CDR3nt: TGTGCCACCAGGGTGGACAGGGGAAATCAGCCCCAGCATTTT; CDR3aa: CATRVDRGNQPQHF
d_gene: -; abundance: few; v_gene: TRBV5-1; len: 12; j_gene: TRBJ1-1; CDR3nt: TGCGCCAGCAGCCCAGGGAGGACTGAAGCTTTCTTT; CDR3aa: CASSPGRTEAFF
d_gene: TRBD1; abundance: few; v_gene: TRBV28; len: 13; j_gene: TRBJ1-2; CDR3nt: TGTGCCAGCACCCAGGGACAGGGTCGCGGCTACACCTTC; CDR3aa: CASTQGQGRGYTF
d_gene: -; abundance: -; v_gene: TRBV7-3; len: 13; j_gene: TRBJ2-2; CDR3nt: TGTGCCAGCAGCTTGTCCGGTTCCGTGGAGCTGTTTTTT; CDR3aa: CASSLSGSVELFF
d_gene: TRBD2; abundance: few; v_gene: TRBV4-2; len: 18; j_gene: TRBJ2-3; CDR3nt: TGTGCCAGCAGCCAAGAGCTAGCGGGGGGCCATAACACAGATACGCAGTATTTT; CDR3aa: CASSQELAGGHNTDTQYF
d_gene: -; abundance: -; v_gene: TRBV4-3; len: 17; j_gene: TRBJ1-5; CDR3nt: TGCGCCAGCAGCCAGGGGCGGAACCATGCGGCGGTTCAGCCCCAGCATTTT; CDR3aa: CASSQGRNHAAVQPQHF
d_gene: TRBD2; abundance: -; v_gene: TRBV4-3; len: 19; j_gene: TRBJ2-1; CDR3nt: TGCGCCAGCAGCCGAGGACTAGCGGGAGGTGGGGGGGCCTACAATGAGCAGTTCTTC; CDR3aa: CASSRGLAGGGGAYNEQFF
d_gene: TRBD1; abundance: -; v_gene: TRBV5-6; len: 16; j_gene: TRBJ1-1; CDR3nt: TGTGCCAGCAGCTTGGGGACAGGGGCGGTAAACACTGAAGCTTTCTTT; CDR3aa: CASSLGTGAVNTEAFF
d_gene: -; abundance: -; v_gene: TRBV4-2; len: 13; j_gene: TRBJ1-1; CDR3nt: TGTGCCAGCAGCCAAGGAGTGAACACTGAAGCTTTCTTT; CDR3aa: CASSQGVNTEAFF
d_gene: TRBD2; abundance: few; v_gene: TRBV9; len: 15; j_gene: TRBJ2-3; CDR3nt: TGTGCCAGCAGCGTAGAAGCGGGAGTTAGAGATACGCAGTATTTT; CDR3aa: CASSVEAGVRDTQYF
d_gene: TRBD1; abundance: few; v_gene: TRBV5-6; len: 16; j_gene: TRBJ2-1; CDR3nt: TGTGCCAGCAGCGGGGACAGGGGCCTACCCTACAATGAGCAGTTCTTC; CDR3aa: CASSGDRGLPYNEQFF
d_gene: -; abundance: -; v_gene: TRBV14; len: 14; j_gene: TRBJ2-2; CDR3nt: TGTGCCAGCAGCCCGGGAGCTAACACCGGGGAGCTGTTTTTT; CDR3aa: CASSPGANTGELFF
d_gene: -; abundance: few; v_gene: TRBV10-3; len: 13; j_gene: TRBJ1-5; CDR3nt: TGTGCCATCAGTGGCGGTAGCAATCAGCCCCAGCATTTT; CDR3aa: CAISGGSNQPQHF
d_gene: -; abundance: -; v_gene: TRBV4-1; len: 16; j_gene: TRBJ2-2; CDR3nt: TGCGCCAGCAGCCTCAGAGGGACTGCGAACACCGGGGAGCTGTTTTTT; CDR3aa: CASSLRGTANTGELFF
d_gene: -; abundance: few; v_gene: TRBV18; len: 14; j_gene: TRBJ2-7; CDR3nt: TGTGCCAGCTCACCGCGACAGCTAACCTACGAGCAGTACTTC; CDR3aa: CASSPRQLTYEQYF
d_gene: TRBD2; abundance: -; v_gene: TRBV7-9; len: 17; j_gene: TRBJ2-1; CDR3nt: TGTGCCAGCAGCCTATTTTACAAGACTAGCGGGGACAATGAGCAGTTCTTC; CDR3aa: CASSLFYKTSGDNEQFF
d_gene: -; abundance: many; v_gene: TRBV29-1; len: 13; j_gene: TRBJ2-7; CDR3nt: TGCAGCGTAATTAACTATAGCGGCTACGAGCAGTACTTC; CDR3aa: CSVINYSGYEQYF
d_gene: TRBD1; abundance: -; v_gene: TRBV7-9; len: 14; j_gene: TRBJ1-5; CDR3nt: TGTGCCAGCAGCCTTCAACAGGGGAATCAGCCCCAGCATTTT; CDR3aa: CASSLQQGNQPQHF
d_gene: -; abundance: -; v_gene: TRBV10-3; len: 13; j_gene: TRBJ2-6; CDR3nt: TGTGCCGTGGCACCTTCTGGGGCCAACGTCCTGACTTTC; CDR3aa: CAVAPSGANVLTF
d_gene: TRBD1; abundance: -; v_gene: TRBV30; len: 13; j_gene: TRBJ1-2; CDR3nt: TGTGCCTGGGGGACAGGGGGATACTATGGCTACACCTTC; CDR3aa: CAWGTGGYYGYTF
d_gene: TRBD2; abundance: -; v_gene: TRBV7-2; len: 14; j_gene: TRBJ2-1; CDR3nt: TGTGCCAGCAGCTTCAGACTAGCGGTAAATGAGCAGTTCTTC; CDR3aa: CASSFRLAVNEQFF
d_gene: -; abundance: few; v_gene: TRBV4-1; len: 14; j_gene: TRBJ2-7; CDR3nt: TGCGCCAGCAGCCAAGATCGGTTGGGCCACGAGCAGTACTTC; CDR3aa: CASSQDRLGHEQYF
d_gene: TRBD2; abundance: -; v_gene: TRBV7-2; len: 14; j_gene: TRBJ2-5; CDR3nt: TGTGCCTCCAGGGAGGGGAAAATCCAAGAGACCCAGTACTTC; CDR3aa: CASREGKIQETQYF
d_gene: TRBD1; abundance: few; v_gene: TRBV7-2; len: 14; j_gene: TRBJ2-7; CDR3nt: TGTGCCAGCAGCACTCAACGACAGGGCGGTGAGCAGTACTTC; CDR3aa: CASSTQRQGGEQYF
d_gene: -; abundance: -; v_gene: TRBV4-2; len: 14; j_gene: TRBJ2-5; CDR3nt: TGTGCCAGCAGCCCTCCCGGGACTGAAGAGACCCAGTACTTC; CDR3aa: CASSPPGTEETQYF
d_gene: -; abundance: few; v_gene: TRBV18; len: 14; j_gene: TRBJ1-4; CDR3nt: TGTGCCAGCTCACCCTCAGCAACTAATGAAAAACTGTTTTTT; CDR3aa: CASSPSATNEKLFF
d_gene: -; abundance: few; v_gene: TRBV30; len: 12; j_gene: TRBJ2-7; CDR3nt: TGTGCCTGGAACGATAGGGGCTACGAGCAGTACTTC; CDR3aa: CAWNDRGYEQYF
d_gene: TRBD1; abundance: few; v_gene: TRBV30; len: 14; j_gene: TRBJ1-2; CDR3nt: TGTGCCTGGAGCCTACTGACAGGGGTCAGGGGCTACACCTTC; CDR3aa: CAWSLLTGVRGYTF
d_gene: -; abundance: few; v_gene: TRBV5-1; len: 16; j_gene: TRBJ2-3; CDR3nt: TGCGCCAGCAGCTGGATTACTAACCAGATCACAGATACGCAGTATTTT; CDR3aa: CASSWITNQITDTQYF
d_gene: -; abundance: -; v_gene: TRBV5-4; len: 15; j_gene: TRBJ2-1; CDR3nt: TGTGCCAGCAGCTTCCGCAGCGGCGGATACAATGAGCAGTTCTTC; CDR3aa: CASSFRSGGYNEQFF
d_gene: -; abundance: -; v_gene: TRBV27; len: 17; j_gene: TRBJ2-1; CDR3nt: TGTGCCAGCAGTGGGAGAGAGGGCGCCCGACCCTACAATGAGCAGTTCTTC; CDR3aa: CASSGREGARPYNEQFF
d_gene: -; abundance: many; v_gene: TRBV30; len: 10; j_gene: TRBJ2-1; CDR3nt: TGTGCCTGGAGCCAGGGGGAGCAGTTCTTC; CDR3aa: CAWSQGEQFF
d_gene: TRBD1; abundance: -; v_gene: TRBV28; len: 17; j_gene: TRBJ1-5; CDR3nt: TGTGCCAGCAGTTTGGGGACAGGTTTTAGGAGCAATCAGCCCCAGCATTTT; CDR3aa: CASSLGTGFRSNQPQHF
d_gene: -; abundance: -; v_gene: TRBV7-2; len: 13; j_gene: TRBJ1-5; CDR3nt: TGTGCCAGCAGCTTAGCAGCTAATCAGCCCCAGCATTTT; CDR3aa: CASSLAANQPQHF
d_gene: -; abundance: -; v_gene: TRBV28; len: 15; j_gene: TRBJ1-5; CDR3nt: TGTGCCAGCAGTTTACGGACAGTTAGCAATCAGCCCCAGCATTTT; CDR3aa: CASSLRTVSNQPQHF
d_gene: -; abundance: few; v_gene: TRBV29-1; len: 13; j_gene: TRBJ2-5; CDR3nt: TGCAGCGTCGCAGGAGGGCCGGTTGAGACCCAGTACTTC; CDR3aa: CSVAGGPVETQYF
d_gene: TRBD1; abundance: few; v_gene: TRBV11-2; len: 14; j_gene: TRBJ2-5; CDR3nt: TGTGCCAGCAGCCGTGGACAGGGTCGAGAGACCCAGTACTTC; CDR3aa: CASSRGQGRETQYF
d_gene: -; abundance: few; v_gene: TRBV11-3; len: 14; j_gene: TRBJ1-1; CDR3nt: TGTGCCAGCAGCGCCGGGGGGTCGAACACTGAAGCTTTCTTT; CDR3aa: CASSAGGSNTEAFF
d_gene: -; abundance: -; v_gene: TRBV5-1; len: 13; j_gene: TRBJ1-1; CDR3nt: TGCGCCAGCAGCTCTCAGGAAGGCGTTGAAGCTTTCTTT; CDR3aa: CASSSQEGVEAFF
d_gene: -; abundance: -; v_gene: TRBV30; len: 13; j_gene: TRBJ1-2; CDR3nt: TGTGCCTGGAGTGCAGGGATAGGTTCAAGCTACACCTTC; CDR3aa: CAWSAGIGSSYTF